Below, 20 T cell receptor beta chains from the same sample are listed, as sequenced in a study of cytomegalovirus exposure and HLA in healthy donors. PCR employed 60 Vbeta and 13 Jbeta primers. Using immunoSEQ multiplex PCR, the repertoire was profiled, and TCRdb retains in-frame clones only, with some absent. The sample holds approximately 100,000 clones; 60% to 75% are singletons and the top ten take 1.2%. Sample: PBMCs. The receptor source for this set is a female donor in good health and CMV-seronegative.

The chain is built from TRBV7-9 and TRBJ2-1, with 7 bases matching TRBD1. The CDR3 length is 14 residues. Germline trimming cut 2 bases from V and 3 bases from J; bases unmatched to any gene: 1. Germline assignment: CDR1 SEHNR and CDR2 FQNEAQ (reference sequence). This CDR3 reads CASSLRTGYNEQFF. The CDR3 DNA is TGTGCCAGCAGCTTAAGGACAGGCTACAATGAGCAGTTCTTC.

The V call is TRBV19, the J call TRBJ1-5; TRBD1 agrees at 7 bases. Trimming took 9 bases from V and 0 from J; bases not matched to a gene: 2. In germline, CDR1 is LNHDA, CDR2 SQIVND (reference sequence). CDR3 size: 13 residues. Here the CDR3 DNA reads TGTGCCAGCCGACAGGGTAGCAATCAGCCCCAGCATTTT. Its translation: CASRQGSNQPQHF.

This sequence joins TRBV30 and TRBJ2-7; 9 bases fit TRBD1. This CDR3 spans 14 amino acids. With V trimmed by 3 bases and J by 3 bases, 6 bases remained unmatched. Germline lookup yields CDR1 GTSNPN and CDR2 SVGIG (reference sequence). CDR3 loop: CAWSPGTGNYEQYF. In DNA form, the CDR3 reads TGTGCCTGGAGCCCCGGGACAGGGAACTACGAGCAGTACTTC.

The V and J genes are TRBV27 and TRBJ2-6, with D unclear. Trimming took off 0 bases at V and 0 bases at J, with 3 bases between the two ends. CDR1 is MNHEY and CDR2 is SMNVEV in the germline V gene (reference sequence). The CDR3 is 15 residues long. The CDR3 DNA reads TGTGCCAGCAGTTTATCGAGCTCTGGGGCCAACGTCCTGACTTTC. Its translation is CASSLSSSGANVLTF. Based on the CDR3 plus reference TRBV27 and TRBJ2-6, the full variable domain is EAQVTQNPRYLITVTGKKLTVTCSQNMNHEYMSWYRQDPGLGLRQIYYSMNVEVTDKGDVPEGYKVSRKEKRNFPLILESPSPNQTSLYFCASSLSSSGANVLTFGAGSRLTVL.

This clone was seen only a few times. The V call is TRBV10-1, the J call TRBJ2-2; the D gene is possibly TRBD1 (6 bases). This CDR3 is 15 amino acids long. Deletions cut 2 bases from V and 4 bases from J, with 11 bases between. CDR1 is WNHNN and CDR2 is SYGVQD in the germline V gene (reference sequence). The CDR3 coding sequence is TGCGCCAGCAGTGAGATGGGGGCCGGCACCGGGGAGCTGTTTTTT. This encodes CASSEMGAGTGELFF.

The sample holds a few counts of this clone. The chain is built from TRBV7-3 and TRBJ2-7; D unclear. This CDR3 has 14 amino acids. Germline V CDR1 and CDR2: SGHTA, FQGTGA. Deletions cut 2 bases from V and 4 bases from J, with 12 bases between. DNA of the CDR3: TGTGCCAGCAGCTTAGGCCCCGACGGGTACGAGCAGTACTTC. Translation: CASSLGPDGYEQYF.

This clone was detected a few times. The rearrangement joins TRBV11-3 to TRBJ1-4; unclear D gene. The CDR3 extends over 12 amino acids. Trimming removed 3 bases from V and 7 bases from J, with 6 bases in between. The germline CDR1 and CDR2 sequences are SGHNT and YENEEA. CDR3 sequence: CASSFGREKLFF. The CDR3 nucleotides read TGTGCCAGCAGCTTTGGCCGTGAAAAACTGTTTTTT. Looking up the rest from reference TRBV11-3 and TRBJ1-4 gives the full variable domain: EAGVVQSPRYKIIEKKQPVAFWCNPISGHNTLYWYLQNLGQGPELLIRYENEEAVDDSQLPKDRFSAERLKGVDSTLKIQPAELGDSAVYLCASSFGREKLFFGSGTQLSVL.

This rearrangement joins TRBV2 to TRBJ1-1; D ambiguous. Germline lookup yields CDR1 SNHLY and CDR2 FYNNEI. The CDR3 sequence is 13 residues long. Trimming took 8 bases from V and 8 from J, leaving 18 bases between them. CDR3 region: CASSNHGRGEAFF. For the CDR3, the DNA is TGTGCCAGCTCCAACCATGGACGCGGGGAAGCTTTCTTT.

The chain recombines TRBV9 with TRBJ2-5; TRBD1 might be the D (6 bases). The germline V gene encodes CDR1 SGDLS and CDR2 YYNGEE. Deletions cut 0 bases from V and 2 bases from J, with 11 bases between. The CDR3 has 15 residues. The CDR3 bases are TGTGCCAGCAGCGTAGGGGACATTAGACAAGAGACCCAGTACTTC. It codes for CASSVGDIRQETQYF.

This chain uses TRBV10-3 with TRBJ1-4; 9 bases are a match to TRBD1. This CDR3 has 15 amino acids. Trimming at V came to 3 bases and at J to 12 bases, leaving 11 bases not matched to a gene. Germline loops: CDR1 ENHRY, CDR2 SYGVKD. The CDR3 region is CAISDPGQGRRELFF. The CDR3 DNA sequence: TGTGCCATCAGTGACCCTGGACAGGGGAGAAGGGAACTGTTTTTT.

This chain uses TRBV4-3 with TRBJ2-3, with D perhaps matching TRBD2 (7 bases). The CDR3 contains 16 residues. Germline values: CDR1 LGHNA, CDR2 YSLEER. V was shortened by 0 bases and J by 6 bases, with 16 bases between the two germline ends. DNA for the CDR3: TGCGCCAGCAGCCAAGACAGGGGAGGGCTTGCGGATACGCAGTATTTT. It translates to CASSQDRGGLADTQYF.

The CDR3 protein is CASSRQGLNTEAFF. CDR3 coding DNA: TGTGCCAGCAGCCGACAGGGCCTGAACACTGAAGCTTTCTTT. The chain joins TRBV27 to TRBJ1-1; the match to TRBD1 covers 7 bases. Germline V gene lookup returns CDR1 MNHEY and CDR2 SMNVEV (reference sequence). V was pared by 6 bases and J by 0 bases, with 4 bases of the junction left unmatched. The CDR3 contains 14 residues.

The chain carries TRBV2 and TRBJ2-7; a possible D gene is TRBD1 (5 bases). V was clipped by 5 bases and J by 2 bases, with 10 bases between them. In germline, CDR1 is SNHLY, CDR2 FYNNEI. The CDR3 extends over 13 amino acids. CDR3 region: CASSPQVAYEQYF. The CDR3 coding sequence is TGTGCCAGCAGTCCACAGGTTGCCTACGAGCAGTACTTC.

V and J are TRBV7-9 and TRBJ2-6, with D tentatively TRBD2 (5 bases). V shed 2 bases and J shed 0 bases, with 11 bases lying between them. The CDR3 is 17 amino acids. Germline CDR1 is SEHNR and CDR2 is FQNEAQ (reference sequence). This CDR3 is CASSLNLAVSGANVLTF. The CDR3 DNA sequence: TGTGCCAGCAGCTTAAACCTAGCAGTCTCTGGGGCCAACGTCCTGACTTTC.

The count of this clone is one. The genes are TRBV7-2 and TRBJ1-2; D possibly corresponds to TRBD1 (6 bases). The germline CDR1 and CDR2 sequences are SGHTA and FQGNSA. The CDR3 is 13 residues long. V was cut by 4 bases and J by 5 bases, with 11 bases left in between. DNA for the CDR3: TGTGCCAGCAGCTCCGGACAGATTTATGGCTACACCTTC. Protein: CASSSGQIYGYTF.

The gene calls are TRBV7-6 and TRBJ2-3; TRBD2 aligns across 9 bases. The CDR3 contains 17 residues. Germline loops: CDR1 SGHVS, CDR2 FNYEAQ. V lost 3 bases, J lost 2 bases, and 9 bases stayed unmatched. The CDR3 bases are TGTGCCAGCAGCTTCGGGACTAGCTGGAGCCTCACAGATACGCAGTATTTT. This gives the protein CASSFGTSWSLTDTQYF.

The chain carries TRBV19 and TRBJ2-6, with a possible D match to TRBD2 (5 bases). Germline lookup yields CDR1 LNHDA and CDR2 SQIVND (reference sequence). CDR3 length: 16 residues. V was pared by 5 bases and J by 0 bases, with 11 bases between. The CDR3 region is CASSPGSISGANVLTF. CDR3 nucleotides: TGTGCCAGTAGTCCGGGGTCAATCTCTGGGGCCAACGTCCTGACTTTC.

This sequence joins TRBV18 and TRBJ1-1; D uncertain. The CDR3 runs to 13 residues. V lost 6 bases, J lost 3 bases, and 11 bases lay in between. Looked up from germline, CDR1 is KGHSH and CDR2 is LQKENI. CDR3 sequence reads: CASSFSGDTEAFF. Here the CDR3 DNA reads TGTGCCAGCTCTTTCTCCGGGGACACTGAAGCTTTCTTT.

The J gene is TRBJ2-5, the V gene TRBV28; TRBD2 matches 9 bases. The trim removed 7 bases at V and 1 base at J, leaving 10 bases unmatched. In germline, CDR1 is MDHEN, CDR2 SYDVKM. This CDR3 has 16 amino acids. CDR3 region: CASKVSLAGAQETQYF. The CDR3 nucleotides read TGTGCCAGCAAAGTCAGCTTAGCGGGGGCCCAAGAGACCCAGTACTTC. Full variable domain (outside the CDR3, taken from reference TRBV28 and TRBJ2-5): DVKVTQSSRYLVKRTGEKVFLECVQDMDHENMFWYRQDPGLGLRLIYFSYDVKMKEKGDIPEGYSVSREKKERFSLILESASTNQTSMYLCASKVSLAGAQETQYFGPGTRLLVL.

The chain is built from TRBV10-3 and TRBJ2-3; weak D call: TRBD1 (7 bases). The CDR3 consists of 14 residues. The V and J ends lost 9 bases and 1 base respectively, with 14 bases between them. Germline V lookup: CDR1 ENHRY, CDR2 SYGVKD. The chain's CDR3 is CAIYRGGGTDTQYF. The CDR3 nucleotides are TGTGCCATATACAGGGGAGGTGGCACAGATACGCAGTATTTT.